Listed here are 21 T cell receptor beta chains from one sample, sequenced in a study of blood T cell repertoires in COVID-19. TCRdb's table, derived via immunoSEQ multiplex PCR, lists solely in-frame clones and lacks some. The table has 350,000 to 450,000 clones, about 88% seen once. What was sequenced was peripheral blood. These receptor sequences come from a woman aged 55-70 years with COVID-19, enrolled during active disease.

This clone was picked up one time. This chain joins TRBV3-1 (or the pseudogene TRBV3-2) and TRBJ2-7, with TRBD1 identical over 7 bases. The CDR3 covers 14 residues. With 2 bases clipped from V and 1 base from J, the junction kept 2 bases outside the gene matches. CDR1 LGHDT and CDR2 YNNKEL come from the germline V gene (reference sequence). CDR3 residues: CASSQRDRSYEQYF. The CDR3 DNA is TGTGCCAGCAGCCAAAGGGACAGATCCTACGAGCAGTACTTC.

The chain links TRBV9 to TRBJ2-2; 11 bases are shared with TRBD2. Trimming at V came to 0 bases and at J to 4 bases, leaving 8 bases not matched to a gene. CDR3 length: 18 amino acids. Germline V gene lookup returns CDR1 SGDLS and CDR2 YYNGEE. CDR3 sequence reads: CASSVGLAGGLSTGELFF. For the CDR3, the DNA is TGTGCCAGCAGCGTAGGGCTAGCGGGGGGCCTAAGCACCGGGGAGCTGTTTTTT.

This clone was picked up many times. The V gene is TRBV15, the J gene TRBJ1-5, with no clear D. The germline gives CDR1 LNHNV, CDR2 YYDKDF (reference sequence). The V and J ends lost 4 bases and 3 bases respectively, with 4 bases between them. This CDR3 region has 12 residues. DNA for the CDR3: TGTGCCACCAGCACCTACAATCAGCCCCAGCATTTT. It is translated as CATSTYNQPQHF.

This chain joins TRBV12-3 or TRBV12-4 and TRBJ1-1, with TRBD1 identical over 7 bases. The CDR3 length is 13 residues. V lost 1 base and J lost 7; bases outside the gene matches: 3. CDR3 nucleotides: TGTGCCAGCAGTTTAGGGCAGGGGGGTGAAGCTTTCTTT. This sequence encodes CASSLGQGGEAFF.

The chain is built from TRBV19 and TRBJ1-2; D may be TRBD1 (6 bases). V lost 3 bases to trimming and J lost 7 bases, with 18 bases between them. CDR3 length: 15 amino acids. From germline, CDR1 is LNHDA and CDR2 SQIVND (reference sequence). DNA for the CDR3: TGTGCCAGTAGTATCTCATCCGCAGGGGAAGGTGGCTACACCTTC. It codes for CASSISSAGEGGYTF.

This clone showed up just a few times. The chain couples TRBV11-2 to TRBJ1-1; TRBD1 matches 7 bases. The CDR3 length is 18 residues. Per germline, CDR1 SGHAT and CDR2 FQNNGV. J lost 0 bases, V lost 5 bases, and 15 bases had no gene match. In nucleotides, the CDR3 is TGTGCCAGCAGCCTCCAATGGACAGGCTTTACGATGAACACTGAAGCTTTCTTT. It yields the protein CASSLQWTGFTMNTEAFF.

This clone was picked up one time. This CDR3 is also generated by other DNA sequences in the sample. The chain is built from TRBV2 and TRBJ2-3; 8 bases agree with TRBD2. The CDR3 extends over 14 amino acids. V shed 2 bases, J shed 4 bases, and the junction held 2 bases outside the gene matches. Per the germline V gene, CDR1 is SNHLY and CDR2 is FYNNEI. The CDR3 nucleotides are TGTGCCAGCAGTGAACGGGGGGGCGCAGATACGCAGTATTTT. This sequence encodes CASSERGGADTQYF.

The genes are TRBV27 and TRBJ2-7; TRBD2 agrees at 10 bases. With V trimmed by 4 bases and J by 0 bases, 3 bases remained unmatched. The CDR3 is 15 residues long. CDR1 and CDR2 (germline): MNHEY, SMNVEV (reference sequence). CDR3 DNA sequence: TGTGCCAGCAGTTGGAGCGGGGGGGCCTCCTACGAGCAGTACTTC. Translated, it gives CASSWSGGASYEQYF.

This clone occurred once. The V call is TRBV18, the J call TRBJ1-1, with D perhaps TRBD1 (6 bases). The V end lost 2 bases, the J end lost 5 bases, and 12 bases lay between the germline ends. Germline V gene lookup returns CDR1 KGHSH and CDR2 LQKENI. The CDR3 totals 14 residues. CDR3 coding DNA: TGTGCCAGCTCACCAATCGGGGGGACAACTGAAGCTTTCTTT. It translates to CASSPIGGTTEAFF.

This chain uses TRBV6-1 with TRBJ1-5, with D perhaps matching TRBD1 (5 bases). CDR3 length: 17 amino acids. Trimming shortened V by 3 bases and J by 0 bases, and 15 bases separated the two germline ends. Germline lookup yields CDR1 MNHNS and CDR2 SASEGT. The CDR3 sequence: CASSEDNRSYSNQPQHF. As DNA, the CDR3 is TGTGCCAGCAGTGAGGACAACCGGTCCTATAGCAATCAGCCCCAGCATTTT.

J is TRBJ1-4 and V is TRBV12-5; perhaps TRBD1 as D (6 bases). The length of the CDR3 is 15 residues. V dropped 4 bases and J dropped 5 bases, with 14 bases sitting between them. The germline V gene has CDR1 LGHNT and CDR2 FRNRAP. The DNA of the CDR3 is TGTGCTAGTGGTTACGTACAGGGATTCAATGAAAAACTGTTTTTT. Amino acid sequence: CASGYVQGFNEKLFF.

J is TRBJ2-7 and V is TRBV3-1 (or the pseudogene TRBV3-2); D is perhaps TRBD1 (6 bases). The germline gives CDR1 LGHDT, CDR2 YNNKEL (reference sequence). The V end lost 6 bases, the J end lost 3 bases, and 21 bases lay between the germline ends. This CDR3 has 16 residues. The CDR3 region has the DNA TGTGCCAGCAGTTACAAGGTGGGGGCATTAGGCTACGAGCAGTACTTC. This gives the protein CASSYKVGALGYEQYF.

V is TRBV18 and J is TRBJ1-4, with 9 bases aligning to TRBD1. This CDR3 comprises 15 residues. Germline assignment: CDR1 KGHSH and CDR2 LQKENI. V shed 2 bases, J shed 6 bases, and the junction held 4 bases outside the gene matches. CDR3 in amino acids: CASSPLTGGDEKLFF. Here the CDR3 DNA reads TGTGCCAGCTCACCATTAACAGGGGGCGATGAAAAACTGTTTTTT.

This rearrangement joins TRBV3-1 (or the pseudogene TRBV3-2) to TRBJ2-1, with 10 bases lining up with TRBD1. The CDR3 has 15 residues. From germline, CDR1 is LGHDT and CDR2 YNNKEL (reference sequence). V lost 4 bases to trimming and J lost 7 bases; unmatched junction nucleotides: 7. The CDR3 nucleotides read TGTGCCAGCAGCCTCAGACAGGGGGCGCGGAATGAGCAGTTCTTC. This codes for CASSLRQGARNEQFF.

The CDR3 region is CASRRAGAKGDTQYF. The CDR3 nucleotides read TGCGCCAGCAGGAGGGCGGGGGCTAAGGGAGATACGCAGTATTTT. The rearrangement joins TRBV4-3 to TRBJ2-3; the D gene is possibly TRBD2 (7 bases). Per the germline V gene, CDR1 is LGHNA and CDR2 is YSLEER. V was clipped by 6 bases and J by 5 bases, with 18 bases between them. The CDR3 consists of 15 residues.

The chain has TRBV7-9 and TRBJ1-5; 8 bases fit TRBD1. Germline CDR1 SEHNR, CDR2 FQNEAQ (reference sequence). The trim removed 1 base at V and 4 bases at J, leaving 9 bases unmatched. The CDR3 length is 17 residues. The CDR3 reads CASSLGGSGGANQPQHF. Here the CDR3 DNA reads TGTGCCAGCAGCTTAGGCGGATCAGGGGGCGCGAATCAGCCCCAGCATTTT.

This clone was observed a handful of times. A junction boundary mismatches the germline segment, possibly from a read error. The rearrangement uses TRBV6-1 and TRBJ1-3; D unclear. The CDR3 extends over 14 amino acids. The germline CDR1 and CDR2 sequences are MNHNS and SASEGT. The CDR3 region has the DNA TGTGCCAGCAGCGAAGTATTCTCTGGAAACACCATATATTTT. It yields the protein CASSEVFSGNTIYF.

The chain links TRBV6-4 to TRBJ1-5; D is unclear. This CDR3 spans 16 amino acids. V gave up 0 bases and J gave up 0 bases, with 9 bases separating them. Germline assignment: CDR1 MRHNA and CDR2 SNTAGT. The CDR3 DNA reads as TGTGCCAGCAGTGACTCCCTGTTCTATAGCAATCAGCCCCAGCATTTT. Translation: CASSDSLFYSNQPQHF.

This rearrangement joins TRBV15 to TRBJ1-5, with D uncertain. The V end was cut by 1 base, the J end by 4 bases, with 8 bases between. This CDR3 is built from 14 residues. CDR1 LNHNV and CDR2 YYDKDF come from the germline V gene (reference sequence). CDR3 sequence: CATSRGGRNQPQHF. The CDR3 nucleotides read TGTGCCACCAGCAGAGGCGGTCGGAATCAGCCCCAGCATTTT.

V is TRBV4-1 and J is TRBJ2-3; D is perhaps TRBD2 (5 bases). The ends were cut back, 0 bases at V and 7 bases at J, with 8 bases in the middle. The CDR3 contains 13 residues. Germline V gene data show CDR1 as MGHRA and CDR2 as YSYEKL. The CDR3 loop is CASSQDPGYTQYF. DNA of the CDR3: TGCGCCAGCAGCCAAGATCCGGGGTATACGCAGTATTTT.

The J gene is TRBJ2-5, the V gene TRBV7-2, with 8 bases aligning to TRBD2. In germline, CDR1 is SGHTA, CDR2 FQGNSA. The CDR3 loop spans 16 amino acids. The CDR3 DNA is TGTGCAGCACAAAGCGGGGGCTCACCATTCCAAGAGACCCAGTACTTC. This encodes CAAQSGGSPFQETQYF.